The present T cell receptor (beta chain) was sequenced within a study of blood T cell repertoires in COVID-19. Study context: The origin of the acute and convalescent COVID-19 samples was the United States, Italy and Spain.

The repertoire was sequenced with immunoSEQ multiplex PCR; TCRdb's copy has only in-frame clones and lacks some. The sample holds approximately 140,000 clones, less than 90% seen once. Participants had their cohort set by participant-reported clinical history. Shortly before study entry, within 2 weeks, exposed participants had met a COVID-19 case. There are 13 residues in the CDR3. V was shortened by 5 bases and J by 8 bases, with 10 bases between the two germline ends. Germline CDR1 and CDR2: MNHEY and SVGAGI. This chain links TRBV6-5 with TRBJ1-6; possible D gene TRBD1, 5 bases. The sequenced sample consisted of PBMCs or T cells enriched from blood (not recorded which). This TCR came from a woman between 45 and 60 years old who had been exposed to COVID-19. The CDR3 reads CASSPVTDSPLHF. Here the CDR3 DNA reads TGTGCCAGCAGTCCCGTGACAGATTCACCCCTCCACTTT.